This T cell receptor (beta chain) was identified during a study of blood T cells in healthy people across ages. As concerns this clonotype: As yet, its antigen is unknown.

Primers used in a second PCR of roughly 7 to 12 cycles were a sample-barcoded 5' primer and a J-beta primer mix. One entry per CDR3 protein results from TCRdb running MiXCR on the 5' RACE reads. Among about 830,000 distinct CDR3 sequences listed, about 62% were seen once. V lost 0 bases and J lost 5; bases outside the gene matches: 9. The CDR3 extends over 15 amino acids. From germline, CDR1 is DFQATT and CDR2 SNEGSKA (reference sequence). Study outcomes and limitations: PBMCs left unsorted prevented a conclusive naive versus antigen-experienced comparison. Nothing was known about donor CMV status, and this possibly confounded expanded clonotype changes.

The receptor was isolated from a man aged 25-45 years in good health. The sample taken for sequencing was blood. The rearrangement links TRBV20-1 to TRBJ2-7, with 8 bases fitting TRBD2. CDR3 sequence reads: CSARDPSGSWDEQYF. The DNA for the CDR3 is TGCAGTGCTAGAGATCCCAGCGGGAGTTGGGACGAGCAGTACTTC.